The rows below give T cell receptor beta chains drawn from one sample of a study of shared clonotypes between healthy human individuals. Clones were read by immunoSEQ multiplex PCR, and TCRdb kept only the in-frame ones, dropping some. Here the sample spans approximately 620,000 clones, around 97% being singletons. Input material: naive CD4+ T cells sorted from blood. The receptors originated from a woman under 40 in good health. The CDR3 runs from the conserved cysteine through the conserved F or W. A D gene is named only where the DNA matches it firmly. The size of a clone is reported for some rows only, either as once, few or many, or as a class for expanded clones.

J gene | CDR3 length | V gene | D gene | clone size | CDR3 DNA | CDR3 protein
TRBJ2-7 | 16 | TRBV28 | - | - | TGTGCCAGCAGCGGAGCCTTCGAAGGGGGCTCCTACGAGCAGTACTTC | CASSGAFEGGSYEQYF
TRBJ2-7 | 15 | TRBV5-1 | TRBD2 | few | TGCGCCAGCAGCGGGGGAGCGGGAGTCTCGTACGAGCAGTACTTC | CASSGGAGVSYEQYF
TRBJ1-1 | 16 | TRBV15 | TRBD1 | - | TGTGCCACCAGCAGAGATCGAGGGGGCGTGAGGACTGAAGCTTTCTTT | CATSRDRGGVRTEAFF
TRBJ2-7 | 13 | TRBV19 | TRBD2 | - | TGTGCCAGTAGTATCCTGGGGGGGAGCGAGCAGTACTTC | CASSILGGSEQYF
TRBJ2-7 | 12 | TRBV29-1 | - | - | TGCAGCGTTGGCAGTAGCTATCGCGAGCAGTACTTC | CSVGSSYREQYF
TRBJ1-1 | 13 | TRBV27 | TRBD1 | - | TGTGCCAATCCGACAGGGGTCAAGACTGAGGCTTTCTTT | CANPTGVKTEAFF
TRBJ2-1 | 18 | TRBV14 | TRBD2 | - | TGTGCCAGCAGCCAAGAGGGACTAGCGGGAGGGCCGGGGGATGAGCAGTTCTTC | CASSQEGLAGGPGDEQFF
TRBJ2-7 | 16 | TRBV5-1 | TRBD2 | - | TGCGCCAGCAGCACCGGAGGACTAGCCTCTTCCTACGAGCAGTACTTC | CASSTGGLASSYEQYF
TRBJ1-5 | 13 | TRBV28 | - | - | TGTGCCAGCAGTTTCCAAGTAGTTCAGCCCCAGCATTTT | CASSFQVVQPQHF
TRBJ1-3 | 16 | TRBV27 | - | - | TGTGCCAGCAGCGTGGGGCAGCCGAACTCTGGAAACACCATATATTTT | CASSVGQPNSGNTIYF
TRBJ2-1 | 12 | TRBV27 | TRBD2 | - | TGTGCCAGCAGTACTGGACTAGCGGCTCAGTTCTTC | CASSTGLAAQFF
TRBJ2-3 | 15 | TRBV27 | TRBD2 | - | TGTGCCAGCAGCCCCCGGACTAGCGTCCCAGATACGCAGTATTTT | CASSPRTSVPDTQYF
TRBJ2-5 | 14 | TRBV28 | - | - | TGTGCCAGCAGTTTCCCCAGACAGCAAGAGACCCAGTACTTC | CASSFPRQQETQYF
TRBJ2-7 | 20 | TRBV4-1 | TRBD2 | - | TGCGCCAGCAGCCAAGTTCTATCCCAGCGGGGGAGCCCAGCCCCATACGAGCAGTACTTC | CASSQVLSQRGSPAPYEQYF
TRBJ2-7 | 15 | TRBV10-3 | - | - | TGTGCCATCAGTGAGTCTCGGGAGTTAGTGGGGGAGCAGTACTTC | CAISESRELVGEQYF
TRBJ1-5 | 15 | TRBV6-5 | - | - | TGTGCCAGCAGTTACTCGTTATATAGCAATCAGCCCCAGCATTTT | CASSYSLYSNQPQHF
TRBJ2-7 | 15 | TRBV19 | - | - | TGTGCCAGTAGTATACTAGCGTCGAGCTCCTACGAGCAGTACTTC | CASSILASSSYEQYF
TRBJ2-3 | 14 | TRBV5-4 | TRBD2 | - | TGTGCCAGCAGCTTGGAACTAGCGGAAAATACGCAGTATTTT | CASSLELAENTQYF
TRBJ2-2 | 15 | TRBV13 | TRBD1 | - | TGTGCCAGCAGCGTCCGACAGGGAAGCACCGGGGAGCTGTTTTTT | CASSVRQGSTGELFF
TRBJ2-1 | 18 | TRBV4-1 | TRBD2 | - | TGCGCCAGCAGCCAAGAAGGGCTAGCGGGACGCCCCTACAATGAGCAGTTCTTC | CASSQEGLAGRPYNEQFF
TRBJ2-1 | 12 | TRBV2 | - | - | TGTGCCAGCAGTGAGGGGGCTGGGGAGCAGTTCTTC | CASSEGAGEQFF
TRBJ2-3 | 15 | TRBV19 | TRBD2 | once | TGTGCCAGTAGTAAGACTAGCGGGAGGTTTGATACGCAGTATTTT | CASSKTSGRFDTQYF
TRBJ2-7 | 13 | TRBV7-9 | TRBD1 | - | TGTGCCAGCAGCCGACAGGGACCCTACGAGCAGTACTTC | CASSRQGPYEQYF
TRBJ2-1 | 15 | TRBV5-1 | - | once | TGCGCCAGCAGCTCTGCGGGGAGCTCCTACAATGAGCAGTTCTTC | CASSSAGSSYNEQFF
TRBJ1-1 | 14 | TRBV6-5 | TRBD1 | - | TGTGCCAGCAGAGTGGGACAGGGGGTAACTGAAGCTTTCTTT | CASRVGQGVTEAFF
TRBJ1-2 | 13 | TRBV7-8 | - | - | TGTGCCAGCAGCTGGGGCTGGAGCTATGGCTACACCTTC | CASSWGWSYGYTF
TRBJ1-1 | 16 | TRBV5-1 | TRBD1 | - | TGCGCCAGCAGCGAGGGACAGGGTATTTTTTACACTGAAGCTTTCTTT | CASSEGQGIFYTEAFF
TRBJ2-7 | 11 | TRBV25-1 | - | - | TGTGCCAGCAAAATAAACTACGAGCAGTACTTC | CASKINYEQYF
TRBJ1-5 | 16 | TRBV7-9 | - | - | TGTGCCAGCAGCTTAGAGGGCGCGGGACACAATCAGCCCCAGCATTTT | CASSLEGAGHNQPQHF
TRBJ2-2 | 16 | TRBV19 | TRBD1 | - | TGTGCCAGTAGTATAGGGGACAGGGGAACGGCCGGGGAGCTGTTTTTT | CASSIGDRGTAGELFF